This TCR beta chain was sequenced for a study of Graves' ophthalmopathy and Graves' hyperthyroidism. The CDR3 region is 17 residues in length, termini included. Study-level results: Detected in blood as well were most expanded thyroid clonotypes with frequency above 0.001. For predicting ophthalmopathy progression, the model had about 66% sensitivity and under 85% specificity.

A remark on this clonotype: Its specificity is not known. No DNA is shown, since the ends of the CDR3 on it are uncertain; the CDR3 is the one TCRdb lists.

From RNA, the CDR3 regions of TCR beta chains were amplified and sequenced. HTBI-primed RT-PCR formed the first round, and a multiplex PCR formed the second. One entry per CDR3 protein results from TCRdb running MiXCR on the multiplex PCR reads. The repertoire includes about 700,000 distinct CDR3 sequences, 35% to 50% of them detected once, and 3% to 3.5% sits in the top ten. The gene calls are TRBV7-5 and TRBJ1-5; the table assigns TRBD1, which was not confirmed against the DNA. TRBV7-5 is noted as a pseudogene. The receptor comes from an adult man with Graves' ophthalmopathy. Sequenced input: peripheral blood. This CDR3 reads CISVPEAIAGDNQPQHF.